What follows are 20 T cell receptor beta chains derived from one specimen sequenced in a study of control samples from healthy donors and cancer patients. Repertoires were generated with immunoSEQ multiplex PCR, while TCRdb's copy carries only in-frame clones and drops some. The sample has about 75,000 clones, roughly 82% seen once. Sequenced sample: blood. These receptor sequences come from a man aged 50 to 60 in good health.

CDR3 amino acids: CASSQATSGAYEQYF. The CDR3, as DNA: TGTGCCAGCAGCCAAGCCACTAGCGGGGCCTACGAGCAGTACTTC. The chain combines TRBV3-1 (or the pseudogene TRBV3-2) with TRBJ2-7; 10 bases are shared with TRBD2. Germline CDR1 and CDR2: LGHDT and YNNKEL (reference sequence). Trimming removed 1 base from V and 2 bases from J; junction bases left unmatched: 2. CDR3 length: 15 amino acids.

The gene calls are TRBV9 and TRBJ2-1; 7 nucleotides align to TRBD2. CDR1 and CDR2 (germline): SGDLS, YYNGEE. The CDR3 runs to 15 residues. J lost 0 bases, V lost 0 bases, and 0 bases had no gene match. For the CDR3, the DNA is TGTGCCAGCAGCGTAGCGGGGGGCTCCTACAATGAGCAGTTCTTC. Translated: CASSVAGGSYNEQFF.

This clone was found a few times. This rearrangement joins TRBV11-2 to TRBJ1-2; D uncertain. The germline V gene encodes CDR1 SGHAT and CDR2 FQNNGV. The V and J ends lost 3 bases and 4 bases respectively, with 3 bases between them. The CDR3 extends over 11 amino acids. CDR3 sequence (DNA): TGTGCCAGCAGCTTCCGCTATGGCTACACCTTC. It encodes CASSFRYGYTF.

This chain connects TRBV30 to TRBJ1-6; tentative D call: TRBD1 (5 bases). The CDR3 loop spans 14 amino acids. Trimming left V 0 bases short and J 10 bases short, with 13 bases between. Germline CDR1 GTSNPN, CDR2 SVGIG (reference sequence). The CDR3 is CAWSVEGARSPLHF. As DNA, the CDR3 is TGTGCCTGGAGTGTAGAAGGGGCTCGGTCACCCCTCCACTTT.

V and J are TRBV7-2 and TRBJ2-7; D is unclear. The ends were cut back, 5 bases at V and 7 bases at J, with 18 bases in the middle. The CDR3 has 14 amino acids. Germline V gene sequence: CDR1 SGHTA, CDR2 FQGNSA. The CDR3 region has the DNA TGTGCCAGCAGCCGCCCAGGACCCCTGTGGGAGCAGTACTTC. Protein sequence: CASSRPGPLWEQYF. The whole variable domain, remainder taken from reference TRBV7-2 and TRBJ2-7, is GAGVSQSPSNKVTEKGKDVELRCDPISGHTALYWYRQSLGQGLEFLIYFQGNSAPDKSGLPSDRFSAERTGGSVSTLTIQRTQQEDSAVYLCASSRPGPLWEQYFGPGTRLTVT.

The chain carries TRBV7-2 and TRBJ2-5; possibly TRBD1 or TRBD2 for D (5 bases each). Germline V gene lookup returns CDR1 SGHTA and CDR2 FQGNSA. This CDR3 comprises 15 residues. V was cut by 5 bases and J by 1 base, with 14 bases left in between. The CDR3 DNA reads TGTGCCAGCAGCACTGGCCCAGGGACCCAAGAGACCCAGTACTTC. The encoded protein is CASSTGPGTQETQYF.

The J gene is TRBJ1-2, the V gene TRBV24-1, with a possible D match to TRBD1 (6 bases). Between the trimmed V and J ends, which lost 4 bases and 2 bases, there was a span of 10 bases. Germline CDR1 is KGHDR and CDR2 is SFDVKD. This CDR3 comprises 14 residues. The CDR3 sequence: CATSDRGRNYGYTF. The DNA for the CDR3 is TGTGCCACCAGTGACAGGGGACGGAACTATGGCTACACCTTC.

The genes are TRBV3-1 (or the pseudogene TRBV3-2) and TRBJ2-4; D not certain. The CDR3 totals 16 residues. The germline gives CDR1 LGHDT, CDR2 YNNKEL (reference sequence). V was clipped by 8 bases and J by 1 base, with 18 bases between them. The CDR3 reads CASGTTPSLAKNIQYF. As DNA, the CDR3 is TGTGCCAGCGGCACCACACCATCGCTGGCCAAAAACATTCAGTACTTC.

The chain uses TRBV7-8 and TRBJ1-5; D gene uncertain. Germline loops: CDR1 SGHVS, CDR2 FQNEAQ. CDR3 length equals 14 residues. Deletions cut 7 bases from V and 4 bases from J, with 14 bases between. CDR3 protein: CASTGGVENQPQHF. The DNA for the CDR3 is TGTGCCAGCACCGGCGGAGTAGAGAATCAGCCCCAGCATTTT. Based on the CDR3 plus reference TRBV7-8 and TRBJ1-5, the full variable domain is GAGVSQSPRYKVAKRGQDVALRCDPISGHVSLFWYQQALGQGPEFLTYFQNEAQLDKSGLPSDRFFAERPEGSVSTLKIQRTQQEDSAVYLCASTGGVENQPQHFGDGTRLSIL.

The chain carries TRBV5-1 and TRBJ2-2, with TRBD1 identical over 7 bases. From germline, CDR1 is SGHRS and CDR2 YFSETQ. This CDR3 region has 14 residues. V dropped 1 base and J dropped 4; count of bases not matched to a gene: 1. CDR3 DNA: TGCGCCAGCAGCTTGTCAGGGGGCACCGGGGAGCTGTTTTTT. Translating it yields CASSLSGGTGELFF.

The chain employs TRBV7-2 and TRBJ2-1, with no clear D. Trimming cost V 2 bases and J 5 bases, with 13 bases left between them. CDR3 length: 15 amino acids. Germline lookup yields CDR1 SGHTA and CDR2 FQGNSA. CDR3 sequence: CASSLWSVDNNEQFF. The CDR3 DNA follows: TGTGCCAGCAGCTTATGGTCGGTAGACAACAATGAGCAGTTCTTC.

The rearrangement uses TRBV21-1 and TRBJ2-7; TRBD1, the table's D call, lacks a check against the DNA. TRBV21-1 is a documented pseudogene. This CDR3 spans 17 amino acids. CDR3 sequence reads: CASSKACQGAQSYEQYF. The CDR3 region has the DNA TGTGCCAGCAGCAAAGCGTGTCAGGGGGCGCAGTCCTACGAGCAGTACTTC.

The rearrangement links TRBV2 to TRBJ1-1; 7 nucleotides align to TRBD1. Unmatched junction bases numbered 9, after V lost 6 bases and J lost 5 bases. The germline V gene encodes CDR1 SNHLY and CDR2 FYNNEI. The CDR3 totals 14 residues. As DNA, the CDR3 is TGTGCCAGCAGCGGACAGGCCCGATCGACTGAAGCTTTCTTT. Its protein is CASSGQARSTEAFF.

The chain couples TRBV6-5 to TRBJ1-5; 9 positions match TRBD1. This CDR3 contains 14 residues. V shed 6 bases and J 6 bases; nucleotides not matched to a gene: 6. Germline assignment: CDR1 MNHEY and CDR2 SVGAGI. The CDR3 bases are TGTGCCAGCAGACCCGGGACAGGGAGTCAGCCCCAGCATTTT. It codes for CASRPGTGSQPQHF.

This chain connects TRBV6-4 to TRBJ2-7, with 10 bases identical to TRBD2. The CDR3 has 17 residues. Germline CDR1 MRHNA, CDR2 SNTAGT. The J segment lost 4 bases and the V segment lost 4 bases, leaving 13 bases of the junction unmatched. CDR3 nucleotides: TGTGCCAGCAGTGGATCGGAGCGGGAGGGCCTCTCGTACGAGCAGTACTTC. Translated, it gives CASSGSEREGLSYEQYF.

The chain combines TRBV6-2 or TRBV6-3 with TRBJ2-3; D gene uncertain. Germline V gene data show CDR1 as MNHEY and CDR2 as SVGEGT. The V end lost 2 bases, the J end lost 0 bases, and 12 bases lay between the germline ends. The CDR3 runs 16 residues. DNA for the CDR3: TGTGCCAGCAGTTACGAGTTCGCGCGCAGCACAGATACGCAGTATTTT. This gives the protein CASSYEFARSTDTQYF.

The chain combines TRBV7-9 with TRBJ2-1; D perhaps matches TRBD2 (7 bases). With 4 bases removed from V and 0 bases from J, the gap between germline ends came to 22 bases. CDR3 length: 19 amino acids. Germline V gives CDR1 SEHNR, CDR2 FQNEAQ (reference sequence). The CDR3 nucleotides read TGTGCCAGCAGCTCACCACCTTCTCGGGGGGCGAGCTCCTACAATGAGCAGTTCTTC. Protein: CASSSPPSRGASSYNEQFF.

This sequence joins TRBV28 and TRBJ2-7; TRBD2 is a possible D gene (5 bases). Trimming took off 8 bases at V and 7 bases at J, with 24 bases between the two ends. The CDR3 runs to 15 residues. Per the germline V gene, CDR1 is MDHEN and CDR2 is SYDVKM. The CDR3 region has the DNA TGTGCCAGCCGCCCCGACAAGCTTTCTAGAGGGGAGCAGTACTTC. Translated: CASRPDKLSRGEQYF.

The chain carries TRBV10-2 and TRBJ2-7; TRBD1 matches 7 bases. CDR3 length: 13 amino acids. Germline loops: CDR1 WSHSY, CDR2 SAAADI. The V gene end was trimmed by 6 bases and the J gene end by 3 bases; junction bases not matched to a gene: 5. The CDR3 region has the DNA TGCGCCAGCAGCCTCGACAGGGTCTACGAGCAGTACTTC. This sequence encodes CASSLDRVYEQYF.

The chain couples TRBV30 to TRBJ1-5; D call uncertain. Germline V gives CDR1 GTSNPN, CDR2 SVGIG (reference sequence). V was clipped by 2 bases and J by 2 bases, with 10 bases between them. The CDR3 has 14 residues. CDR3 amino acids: CAWSPAPGNQPQHF. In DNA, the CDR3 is TGTGCCTGGAGTCCCGCGCCTGGCAATCAGCCCCAGCATTTT.